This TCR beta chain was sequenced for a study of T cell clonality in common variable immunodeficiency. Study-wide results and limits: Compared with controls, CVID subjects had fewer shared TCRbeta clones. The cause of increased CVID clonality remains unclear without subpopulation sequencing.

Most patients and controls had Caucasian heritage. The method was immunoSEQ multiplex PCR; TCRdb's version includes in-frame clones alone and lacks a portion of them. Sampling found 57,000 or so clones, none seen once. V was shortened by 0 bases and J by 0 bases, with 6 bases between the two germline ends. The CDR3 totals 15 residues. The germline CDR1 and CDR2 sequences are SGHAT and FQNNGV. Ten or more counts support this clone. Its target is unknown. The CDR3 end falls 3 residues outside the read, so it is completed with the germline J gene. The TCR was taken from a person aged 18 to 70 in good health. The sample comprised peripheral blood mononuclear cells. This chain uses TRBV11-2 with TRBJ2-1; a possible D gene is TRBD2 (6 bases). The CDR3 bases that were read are TGTGCCAGCAGCTTAGAGCGGGGCTCCTACAATGAG. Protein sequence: CASSLERGSYNE. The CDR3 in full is CASSLERGSYNEQFF.